Following are 25 T cell receptor beta chains from one sample sequenced in a study of shared clonotypes between healthy human individuals. Using immunoSEQ multiplex PCR, the repertoire was profiled, and TCRdb retains in-frame clones only, with some absent. The data show under 600,000 clones, about 75% seen once. Sequenced sample: PBMCs. The receptors stem from a woman aged 35 to 49 in good health. Some clones in this sample may be carry-over from other donors' samples.

This chain links TRBV4-1 with TRBJ2-7; 8 positions agree with TRBD1. V shed 2 bases and J 2 bases; nucleotides not matched to a gene: 8. Per germline, CDR1 MGHRA and CDR2 YSYEKL. CDR3 size: 16 residues. For the CDR3, the DNA is TGCGCCAGCAGCCAAAAGGTAGGACAGGGACCCTACGAGCAGTACTTC. Translated, it gives CASSQKVGQGPYEQYF.

The genes are TRBV14 and TRBJ2-7; TRBD1 matches 9 bases. Germline values: CDR1 SGHDN, CDR2 FVKESK. The CDR3 is made up of 14 amino acids. V trimming: 8 bases; J trimming: 5 bases; junction bases outside the gene matches: 10. CDR3 protein: CASSGWDRVDEQYF. DNA of the CDR3: TGTGCCAGCTCAGGATGGGACAGGGTTGACGAGCAGTACTTC. Filled out from reference TRBV14 and TRBJ2-7, the complete variable domain reads EAGVTQFPSHSVIEKGQTVTLRCDPISGHDNLYWYRRVMGKEIKFLLHFVKESKQDESGMPNNRFLAERTGGTYSTLKVQPAELEDSGVYFCASSGWDRVDEQYFGPGTRLTVT.

V gene TRBV7-9 combines with J gene TRBJ2-5; 7 positions match TRBD1. The J call is uncertain, as TRBJ2-7 better fits the DNA end. Per germline, CDR1 SEHNR and CDR2 FQNEAQ (reference sequence). The CDR3 is made up of 13 amino acids. This CDR3 reads CASSRQGVYEQYF. CDR3 in DNA: TGTGCCAGCAGCCGACAGGGTGTGTACGAGCAGTACTTC.

V and J are TRBV7-2 and TRBJ2-1; 8 bases align to TRBD2. The J segment lost 6 bases and the V segment lost 1 base, leaving 5 bases of the junction unmatched. The length of the CDR3 is 15 residues. The germline CDR1 and CDR2 sequences are SGHTA and FQGNSA. CDR3 coding DNA: TGTGCCAGCAGCTTAGACTCCGGGAGGGCCAATGAGCAGTTCTTC. It yields the protein CASSLDSGRANEQFF.

This clone appeared once. The chain recombines TRBV18 with TRBJ2-7; no clear D gene. Germline lookup yields CDR1 KGHSH and CDR2 LQKENI. The CDR3 has 14 residues. The V end was cut by 0 bases, the J end by 6 bases, with 12 bases between. CDR3 loop: CASSPPFDSLEQYF. The CDR3 bases are TGTGCCAGCTCACCACCGTTCGATAGCCTCGAGCAGTACTTC.

In regard to this clone: Germline and junction disagree at one end, which may indicate a read error. The chain has TRBV7-3 and TRBJ2-6; weak D call: TRBD1 (5 bases). CDR1 is SGHTA, CDR2 FQGTGA, per germline. The CDR3 runs 15 residues. The CDR3: CASSPVFSGANVPTF. CDR3 in DNA: TGTGCCAGCAGCCCCGTATTCTCTGGGGCCAACGTCCCGACTTTC.

This rearrangement joins TRBV5-4 to TRBJ2-5; no firm D call. The CDR3 covers 15 residues. Germline loops: CDR1 SGHNT, CDR2 YYREEE (reference sequence). Trimming removed 0 bases from V and 2 bases from J, with 11 bases in between. In DNA, the CDR3 is TGTGCCAGCAGCTTGGGCTCACCCGGTCAAGAGACCCAGTACTTC. The encoded protein is CASSLGSPGQETQYF. The whole variable domain, filled in from reference TRBV5-4 and TRBJ2-5, reads ETGVTQSPTHLIKTRGQQVTLRCSSQSGHNTVSWYQQALGQGPQFIFQYYREEENGRGNFPPRFSGLQFPNYSSELNVNALELDDSALYLCASSLGSPGQETQYFGPGTRLLVL.

The V gene is TRBV18, the J gene TRBJ2-7; no clear D gene. V dropped 3 bases and J dropped 4 bases, with 10 bases sitting between them. Germline V gene lookup returns CDR1 KGHSH and CDR2 LQKENI. The CDR3 length is 13 residues. The CDR3 region is CASSPQTKYEQYF. CDR3 DNA: TGTGCCAGCTCACCCCAGACAAAGTACGAGCAGTACTTC.

J is TRBJ1-1 and V is TRBV6-5; D gene unclear. The V end lost 6 bases, the J end lost 1 base, and 9 bases lay between the germline ends. CDR3 length: 13 residues. Germline-derived CDR1 and CDR2 are MNHEY and SVGAGI. The CDR3 DNA reads TGTGCCAGCAGGTTAGAATGGAACACTGAAGCTTTCTTT. Amino acids: CASRLEWNTEAFF.

The V and J genes are TRBV6-1 and TRBJ2-1, with 7 bases that match TRBD2. CDR3 length: 14 residues. Germline CDR1 MNHNS, CDR2 SASEGT. With V trimmed by 7 bases and J by 4 bases, 7 bases remained unmatched. CDR3 nucleotide sequence: TGTGCCAGCATCCCTGGGGGGGATTACAATGAGCAGTTCTTC. Protein: CASIPGGDYNEQFF.

The V gene is TRBV15, the J gene TRBJ2-2; 10 positions agree with TRBD2. The V segment lost 5 bases and the J segment 4 bases; nucleotides outside the gene matches: 4. Germline V CDR1 and CDR2: LNHNV, YYDKDF (reference sequence). The CDR3 extends over 15 amino acids. CDR3 sequence: CATSSGLAVTGELFF. CDR3 bases: TGTGCCACCAGCTCCGGACTAGCGGTCACCGGGGAGCTGTTTTTT.

The CDR3 loop reads CASSDSRRDEGLYEQYF. The CDR3, as DNA: TGTGCCAGCAGTGACTCTCGGCGGGACGAGGGTCTCTACGAGCAGTACTTC. The chain is built from TRBV6-4 and TRBJ2-7, with D perhaps TRBD2 (6 bases). Per the germline V gene, CDR1 is MRHNA and CDR2 is SNTAGT. CDR3 length: 17 amino acids. The V gene lost 0 bases and the J gene lost 3 bases, with 18 bases spanning the gap.

This CDR3 is CASSQGPRGNTEAFF. CDR3 in DNA: TGTGCCAGCAGCCAAGGTCCCAGGGGGAACACTGAAGCTTTCTTT. The chain joins TRBV14 to TRBJ1-1, with D possibly being TRBD1 (6 bases). Germline V lookup: CDR1 SGHDN, CDR2 FVKESK. CDR3 size: 15 residues. Trimming left V 1 base short and J 1 base short, with 10 bases between.

The CDR3 sequence is CASSFGTATPDTQYF. Written as DNA, the CDR3 is TGTGCCAGCAGTTTTGGGACAGCCACTCCAGATACGCAGTATTTT. This chain connects TRBV28 to TRBJ2-3, with 7 bases aligning to TRBD1. V lost 3 bases to trimming and J lost 4 bases; unmatched junction nucleotides: 7. Germline V CDR1 and CDR2: MDHEN, SYDVKM. The CDR3 has 15 amino acids.

The chain carries TRBV9 and TRBJ2-7; a possible D gene is TRBD1 (5 bases). This CDR3 is 12 amino acids long. The germline gives CDR1 SGDLS, CDR2 YYNGEE. V gave up 4 bases and J gave up 3 bases, with 8 bases separating them. The CDR3 sequence is CASSKTDYEQYF. The CDR3 nucleotides read TGTGCCAGCAGCAAGACAGACTACGAGCAGTACTTC.

The gene calls are TRBV6-6 and TRBJ1-6; 7 nucleotides match TRBD1. Germline lookup yields CDR1 MNHNY and CDR2 SVGAGI (reference sequence). The CDR3 sequence is 16 residues long. V gave up 3 bases and J gave up 5 bases; unmatched junction bases: 7. This chain's CDR3 is CASSYRRQGDNSPLHF. The CDR3 DNA reads TGTGCCAGCAGTTATCGCCGACAGGGAGATAATTCACCCCTCCACTTT.

This clone was recorded only once. The chain recombines TRBV28 with TRBJ1-1; no reliable D call. The CDR3 length is 14 residues. The V gene's germline CDR1 is MDHEN and CDR2 SYDVKM. V was clipped by 4 bases and J by 0 bases, with 9 bases between them. Here the CDR3 DNA reads TGTGCCAGCAGTTGGAGACGAATGAACACTGAAGCTTTCTTT. Encoded protein: CASSWRRMNTEAFF.

V usage is TRBV6-1 and J usage is TRBJ2-3; D gene unclear. CDR3 length equals 13 residues. Germline loops: CDR1 MNHNS, CDR2 SASEGT. The V and J ends lost 6 bases and 2 bases respectively, with 9 bases between them. The CDR3 here is CASRDGPTDTQYF. CDR3 DNA: TGTGCCAGCAGGGACGGCCCCACAGATACGCAGTATTTT.

This clone was observed a handful of times. The J gene is TRBJ2-7, the V gene TRBV10-2, with 15 positions matching TRBD2. Germline CDR1 reads WSHSY; CDR2 reads SAAADI. The CDR3 extends over 15 amino acids. The trim removed 4 bases at V and 7 bases at J, leaving 5 bases unmatched. The CDR3 DNA is TGCGCCAGCAGTGGGACTAGCGGGAGGGTGGGGGAGCAGTACTTC. Its translation is CASSGTSGRVGEQYF.

CDR3 amino acids: CSVHRAAGYTF. Here the CDR3 DNA reads TGCAGCGTCCACAGGGCGGCCGGCTACACCTTC. The chain is built from TRBV29-1 and TRBJ1-2; weak D call: TRBD1 (6 bases). V was clipped by 6 bases and J by 8 bases, with 13 bases between them. The CDR3 has 11 amino acids. Germline V CDR1 and CDR2: SQVTM, ANQGSEA. The variable domain in full, completed from reference TRBV29-1 and TRBJ1-2, reads SAVISQKPSRDICQRGTSLTIQCQVDSQVTMMFWYRQQPGQSLTLIATANQGSEATYESGFVIDKFPISRPNLTFSTLTVSNMSPEDSSIYLCSVHRAAGYTFGSGTRLTVV.

The CDR3 sequence is CASSLVGANPYEQYF. Here the CDR3 DNA reads TGTGCCAGCAGCTTAGTAGGGGCGAACCCCTACGAGCAGTACTTC. The V and J genes are TRBV7-8 and TRBJ2-7; perhaps TRBD1 as D (5 bases). V was shortened by 1 base and J by 2 bases, with 12 bases between the two germline ends. The CDR3 sequence is 15 residues long. Germline loops: CDR1 SGHVS, CDR2 FQNEAQ.

The chain links TRBV7-8 to TRBJ2-7; 7 nucleotides align to TRBD1. This CDR3 spans 14 amino acids. Germline values: CDR1 SGHVS, CDR2 FQNEAQ. The junction had 6 bases not matched to a gene; V was cut back by 1 base and J by 6 bases. The CDR3 spells CASSLDRGAGEQYF. CDR3 sequence (DNA): TGTGCCAGCAGCTTAGACAGGGGAGCCGGCGAGCAGTACTTC.

The chain joins TRBV20-1 to TRBJ1-2, with 7 bases fitting TRBD1. The V segment lost 5 bases and the J segment 9 bases; nucleotides outside the gene matches: 6. This CDR3 region has 11 residues. Germline V gives CDR1 DFQATT, CDR2 SNEGSKA (reference sequence). The CDR3 nucleotides are TGCAGTGCTTCAACAGGGGAGCGCTACACCTTC. As protein: CSASTGERYTF.

This chain connects TRBV10-3 to TRBJ2-2; 13 bases match TRBD2. This CDR3 spans 16 amino acids. The V gene end was trimmed by 5 bases and the J gene end by 7 bases; junction bases not matched to a gene: 7. Germline CDR1 reads ENHRY; CDR2 reads SYGVKD. The CDR3 region has the DNA TGTGCCATCAGTTCCGGGACTAGCGGGGTGAGCGGGGAGCTGTTTTTT. As protein: CAISSGTSGVSGELFF.

The chain recombines TRBV27 with TRBJ1-1, with TRBD1 as a possible D gene (5 bases). CDR1 MNHEY and CDR2 SMNVEV come from the germline V gene (reference sequence). V shed 6 bases and J shed 1 base, with 15 bases lying between them. This CDR3 is 15 amino acids long. The CDR3 DNA is TGTGCCAGCAGCCTCGGGGGGATATGGAACACTGAAGCTTTCTTT. Translation gives CASSLGGIWNTEAFF.